A single sample gave rise to the 27 T cell receptor beta chains below, sequenced in a study of blood T cells in healthy people across ages. It was with a sample-barcoded 5' primer and a J-beta primer mix that a second PCR of about 6 to 12 cycles was run. TCRdb called the 5' RACE reads again in MiXCR, with one record for every CDR3 protein. This sample yields 1,300,000 or so distinct CDR3 sequences, of which 45% to 70% are seen a single time; over 5% belongs to the top ten. Sequencing was performed on blood. The receptors derive from a young man in good health.

The rearrangement uses TRBV2 and TRBJ1-5; perhaps TRBD1 as D (5 bases). The CDR3 extends over 13 amino acids. Germline values: CDR1 SNHLY, CDR2 FYNNEI. The V end lost 6 bases, the J end lost 4 bases, and 10 bases lay between the germline ends. The CDR3 DNA reads as TGTGCCAGCAGATGGCAGGGAAATCAGCCCCAGCATTTT. Translated: CASRWQGNQPQHF.

The chain joins TRBV2 to TRBJ1-2; TRBD1 matches at 9 bases. This CDR3 region has 15 residues. Trimming removed 5 bases from V and 1 base from J; junction bases left unmatched: 5. Germline lookup yields CDR1 SNHLY and CDR2 FYNNEI. Here the CDR3 reads CASSPDRGVNYGYTF. CDR3 in DNA: TGTGCCAGCAGTCCCGACAGGGGGGTTAACTATGGCTACACCTTC. Full variable domain (outside the CDR3, taken from reference TRBV2 and TRBJ1-2): EPEVTQTPSHQVTQMGQEVILRCVPISNHLYFYWYRQILGQKVEFLVSFYNNEISEKSEIFDDQFSVERPDGSNFTLKIRSTKLEDSAMYFCASSPDRGVNYGYTFGSGTRLTVV.

This clonotype was picked up a small number of times. CDR3 region: CASSPPGVPSYEQYF. CDR3 nucleotides: TGCGCCAGCAGCCCTCCCGGGGTTCCCTCCTACGAGCAGTACTTC. This chain links TRBV4-1 with TRBJ2-5; a possible D gene is TRBD2 (5 bases). The DNA end is a closer match to TRBJ2-7, so the J assignment may be wrong. The germline V gene has CDR1 MGHRA and CDR2 YSYEKL. There are 15 residues in the CDR3.

The chain combines TRBV4-1 with TRBJ2-3; D is perhaps TRBD2 (7 bases). The V end was cut by 4 bases, the J end by 4 bases, with 12 bases between. Per germline, CDR1 MGHRA and CDR2 YSYEKL. The CDR3 is 14 amino acids. CDR3 loop: CASSLREGADTQYF. CDR3 nucleotide sequence: TGCGCCAGCAGCCTCAGGGAGGGGGCAGATACGCAGTATTTT.

The CDR3 DNA follows: TGTGCCAGCAGCGTAAGTGGGGCCTATGGCTACACCTTC. This translates into CASSVSGAYGYTF. The chain joins TRBV13 to TRBJ1-2; D may be TRBD1 (5 bases). Trimming removed 5 bases from V and 4 bases from J, with 11 bases in between. CDR3 length: 13 amino acids. In germline, CDR1 is PRHDT, CDR2 FYEKMQ (reference sequence).

CDR3 sequence (DNA): TGCAGTGCTCCTCCCGGGACTAGGGGCCTTAGTACGCAGTATTTT. It specifies CSAPPGTRGLSTQYF. This chain joins TRBV20-1 and TRBJ2-3; 8 bases agree with TRBD2. The CDR3 has 15 amino acids. V dropped 5 bases and J dropped 8; count of bases not matched to a gene: 15. Germline CDR1 reads DFQATT; CDR2 reads SNEGSKA (reference sequence).

V usage is TRBV2 and J usage is TRBJ2-1; unclear D gene. Germline lookup yields CDR1 SNHLY and CDR2 FYNNEI. Deletions cut 8 bases from V and 7 bases from J, with 18 bases between. The CDR3 covers 14 residues. CDR3 nucleotide sequence: TGTGCCAGCGGGTGGGCAAATTTACAAAATGAGCAGTTCTTC. As protein: CASGWANLQNEQFF. The variable domain in full, with the rest retrieved from reference TRBV2 and TRBJ2-1, is EPEVTQTPSHQVTQMGQEVILRCVPISNHLYFYWYRQILGQKVEFLVSFYNNEISEKSEIFDDQFSVERPDGSNFTLKIRSTKLEDSAMYFCASGWANLQNEQFFGPGTRLTVL.

The J gene is TRBJ2-1, the V gene TRBV27, with unresolved D. Germline CDR1 is MNHEY and CDR2 is SMNVEV (reference sequence). This CDR3 spans 15 amino acids. V shed 4 bases and J shed 1 base, with 11 bases lying between them. Here the CDR3 reads CASSSVRRSYNEQFF. CDR3 nucleotide sequence: TGTGCCAGCAGTTCGGTCAGGAGATCCTACAATGAGCAGTTCTTC.

The V gene is TRBV20-1, the J gene TRBJ1-2; no clear D. Germline CDR1 reads DFQATT; CDR2 reads SNEGSKA (reference sequence). CDR3 length: 13 residues. V was pared by 2 bases and J by 6 bases, with 13 bases between. This CDR3 is CSARFRVRDGYTF. The DNA for the CDR3 is TGCAGTGCTAGATTTCGGGTACGGGATGGCTACACCTTC.

This chain joins TRBV20-1 and TRBJ2-5; 7 bases align to TRBD2. The J call may be mistaken, given a closer DNA end match to TRBJ2-7. CDR1 is DFQATT, CDR2 SNEGSKA, per germline (reference sequence). CDR3 length: 13 residues. The CDR3 DNA is TGCAGTGCTAGATCCCGGGGGGTCTACGAGCAGTACTTC. It encodes CSARSRGVYEQYF.

The chain couples TRBV10-3 to TRBJ2-5; 10 positions match TRBD1. V shed 3 bases, J shed 3 bases, and the junction held 1 base outside the gene matches. CDR1 is ENHRY, CDR2 SYGVKD, per germline. The CDR3 consists of 14 residues. The CDR3 loop reads CAISEGTGEETQYF. As DNA, the CDR3 is TGTGCCATCAGTGAAGGGACAGGGGAAGAGACCCAGTACTTC.

V gene TRBV7-2 combines with J gene TRBJ2-7, with TRBD2 as a possible D gene (6 bases). Germline CDR1 is SGHTA and CDR2 is FQGNSA. There are 13 residues in the CDR3. With 1 base removed from V and 7 bases from J, the gap between germline ends came to 11 bases. DNA of the CDR3: TGTGCCAGCAGCTTAGAACTAGCTGGAGAGCAGTACTTC. It is translated as CASSLELAGEQYF.

The J gene is TRBJ2-3, the V gene TRBV20-1, with TRBD2 as a possible D gene (6 bases). CDR1 DFQATT and CDR2 SNEGSKA come from the germline V gene (reference sequence). This CDR3 has 14 amino acids. With 5 bases removed from V and 7 bases from J, the gap between germline ends came to 19 bases. The CDR3 here is CSAGGTPSQYTQYF. For the CDR3, the DNA is TGCAGTGCTGGGGGGACCCCCTCCCAGTATACGCAGTATTTT.

This clonotype was seen a few times. The chain recombines TRBV5-1 with TRBJ2-7; no clear D gene. V shed 0 bases and J shed 0 bases, with 16 bases lying between them. This CDR3 comprises 17 residues. Germline loops: CDR1 SGHRS, CDR2 YFSETQ. The CDR3 DNA reads TGCGCCAGCAGCTTGGCCTCGATTACGATAAACTCCTACGAGCAGTACTTC. Residues: CASSLASITINSYEQYF.

The count of this clonotype is one. One end of the junction varies from germline; a read error may be responsible. The chain links TRBV28 to TRBJ2-4; D unclear. The germline V gene encodes CDR1 MDHEN and CDR2 SYDVKM. The CDR3 runs 14 residues. The CDR3 DNA sequence: TGTGCTAGCAGACCCATCAAGTACTGGCAGGAGCAGTACTTC. Amino acids: CASRPIKYWQEQYF.

This clonotype was seen a handful of times. This rearrangement joins TRBV5-1 to TRBJ2-3; D is ambiguous. V lost 0 bases to trimming and J lost 10 bases, with 9 bases between them. CDR3 length: 12 amino acids. Germline V lookup: CDR1 SGHRS, CDR2 YFSETQ. The CDR3 DNA reads TGCGCCAGCAGCTTGGTGTCATGGGCGCAGTATTTT. Residues: CASSLVSWAQYF.

The rearrangement uses TRBV18 and TRBJ1-1; tentatively, D is TRBD1 (5 bases). Per the germline V gene, CDR1 is KGHSH and CDR2 is LQKENI. Trimming removed 0 bases from V and 3 bases from J, with 17 bases in between. The CDR3 is 17 residues long. CDR3: CASSPPGAGFTDTEAFF. The DNA for the CDR3 is TGTGCCAGCTCACCACCGGGCGCAGGGTTTACGGACACTGAAGCTTTCTTT.

The rearrangement links TRBV10-3 to TRBJ2-1; no clear D. CDR1 is ENHRY and CDR2 is SYGVKD in the germline V gene. Trimming shortened V by 3 bases and J by 9 bases, and 6 bases separated the two germline ends. The CDR3 spans 11 residues. This CDR3 is CAISDGFEQFF. DNA for the CDR3: TGTGCCATCAGTGATGGGTTTGAGCAGTTCTTC.

The V call is TRBV20-1, the J call TRBJ2-7; D is perhaps TRBD2 (7 bases). V was pared by 6 bases and J by 0 bases, with 18 bases between. Germline V gives CDR1 DFQATT, CDR2 SNEGSKA (reference sequence). This CDR3 has 15 residues. In nucleotides, the CDR3 is TGCAGTGCGAGCCCGGGGGGCTTTTACTCCTACGAGCAGTACTTC. Its translation is CSASPGGFYSYEQYF.

V is TRBV5-1 and J is TRBJ2-7; 9 positions match TRBD2. With 0 bases clipped from V and 8 bases from J, the junction kept 12 bases outside the gene matches. The CDR3 is made up of 16 amino acids. Per germline, CDR1 SGHRS and CDR2 YFSETQ. The CDR3 loop is CASSLALGPAGGKQYF. As DNA, the CDR3 is TGCGCCAGCAGCTTGGCCCTCGGCCCAGCGGGAGGCAAGCAGTACTTC.

V usage is TRBV6-6 and J usage is TRBJ1-2; TRBD1 might be the D (6 bases). Germline V gene data show CDR1 as MNHNY and CDR2 as SVGAGI (reference sequence). This CDR3 is 13 amino acids long. V was cut by 6 bases and J by 7 bases, with 15 bases left in between. CDR3 in DNA: TGTGCCAGCAGCACCCGGGGGCAGGGTGGCTACACCTTC. This encodes CASSTRGQGGYTF.

The chain couples TRBV20-1 to TRBJ2-1, with 11 nucleotides matching TRBD2. The CDR3 has 15 residues. Trimming at V came to 6 bases and at J to 7 bases, leaving 11 bases not matched to a gene. Germline V gene lookup returns CDR1 DFQATT and CDR2 SNEGSKA (reference sequence). The CDR3 DNA is TGCAGTGCGCTCCTAGCGGGAGGTGTCGGGAATGAGCAGTTCTTC. This sequence encodes CSALLAGGVGNEQFF.

The chain combines TRBV2 with TRBJ2-3; 9 bases are shared with TRBD2. There are 18 residues in the CDR3. The J segment lost 0 bases and the V segment lost 2 bases, leaving 9 bases of the junction unmatched. Germline CDR1 SNHLY, CDR2 FYNNEI. CDR3 loop: CASSETSGGPVSTDTQYF. DNA of the CDR3: TGTGCCAGCAGTGAAACCAGCGGGGGGCCCGTTAGCACAGATACGCAGTATTTT.

The CDR3 DNA is TGCAGTGCTAGCAGGTTAGCGGATTACAATGAGCAGTACTTC. It translates to CSASRLADYNEQYF. The V call is TRBV20-1, the J call TRBJ2-1; the D gene is possibly TRBD2 (6 bases). Gene TRBJ2-7 matches the end of the DNA better, so the J call may be wrong. The CDR3 has 14 amino acids. From germline, CDR1 is DFQATT and CDR2 SNEGSKA (reference sequence).

The chain carries TRBV10-3 and TRBJ2-7; D gene unclear. Trimming left V 1 base short and J 2 bases short, with 18 bases between. From germline, CDR1 is ENHRY and CDR2 SYGVKD. The CDR3 consists of 17 residues. This CDR3 reads CAISELSSLDTTYEQYF. In nucleotides, the CDR3 is TGTGCCATCAGTGAGTTGAGTAGCCTAGATACAACCTACGAGCAGTACTTC.

V and J are TRBV6-4 and TRBJ2-1; D could derive from TRBD1 or TRBD2 (5 bases each). Germline CDR1 reads MRHNA; CDR2 reads SNTAGT. The CDR3 has 12 amino acids. The ends were cut back, 3 bases at V and 10 bases at J, with 10 bases in the middle. Written as DNA, the CDR3 is TGTGCCAGCAGTGAATTAGGGGACGAGCAGTTCTTC. Its translation: CASSELGDEQFF.

The chain recombines TRBV28 with TRBJ2-4; D gene uncertain. The J call may be in error: the DNA end matches TRBJ2-7 better. Germline V gene sequence: CDR1 MDHEN, CDR2 SYDVKM. This CDR3 has 14 amino acids. This CDR3 reads CASSLVGLNGEQYF. CDR3 nucleotides: TGTGCCAGCAGTTTAGTGGGTCTGAACGGCGAGCAGTACTTC.